This TCR beta chain was recovered during a study of T-cell reconstitution after alpha-beta-depleted transplantation in children listed by TCRdb under 2016. Regarding the study in general: Using TCR repertoire profiling, the study quantitatively followed how T-cell immune reconstitution unfolded in children after TCRalphabeta/CD19-depleted allogeneic hematopoietic cell transplantation. Broader findings and caveats from the paper: In some patients, high TCRbeta diversity at day 60 was attributed to recipient T cells and intrathymic progenitors that had survived conditioning. The apparently early alphabetaT-cell count recovery about two months after transplant was reportedly dependent on only several hundred rapidly expanded clones derived from non-depleted graft cells. Hyperexpanded clone frequencies declined over subsequent months; after one year, T-cell counts and TCRbeta diversity were mostly attributed to newly produced T cells.

There are many counts of this clonotype. The antigen it binds to is not known. No clone much larger than this one lies a single base away; base qualities are absent. The label giving this sample's treatment or condition can be read as: allogeneic hematopoietic cell transplantation with graft depleted of TCRalphabeta T cells and CD19 B cells. TCRalphabeta/CD19-depleted allogeneic hematopoietic cell grafts were given to the transplant recipients, all of whom were children. The library was obtained by PCR. The sequencer was an Illumina HiSeq 2500. To normalize quantification of the TCRbeta repertoire, the TCR libraries were built with molecular barcoding that relied on unique molecular identifiers. TCRdb itself trimmed the public reads at Q25 with fastp, ran MiXCR and retained productive beta chains. Here each entry gathers all rows of one CDR3 protein and keeps the most common genes and DNA. The sample table records about 490,000 distinct CDR3 sequences; 8% to 11% of these occur just once. Of the sample, 2% to 2.5% falls within the top ten clones.

The germline V gene gives CDR1 as ENHRY and CDR2 as SYGVKD. The cysteine opens and the phenylalanine closes a CDR3 of 13 amino acids. Solely the CDR3 DNA is kept, with 39 bases framed from the first base. Unmatched junction bases come to 1, with V trimmed by 5 bases and J by 5 bases. The clonotype comes from a child under 10 years old with inherited bone marrow failure, due to receive a stem cell transplant. The V and J segments used are TRBV10-3 and TRBJ2-1; TRBD2 aligns with 9 central bases. This sample comprised PBMCs, obtained before TCRalphabeta/CD19-depleted stem cell transplant. Read as DNA, the sequence is TGTGCCATCAGTCGACTAGCGGACAATGAGCAGTTCTTC. This yields the protein CAISRLADNEQFF.